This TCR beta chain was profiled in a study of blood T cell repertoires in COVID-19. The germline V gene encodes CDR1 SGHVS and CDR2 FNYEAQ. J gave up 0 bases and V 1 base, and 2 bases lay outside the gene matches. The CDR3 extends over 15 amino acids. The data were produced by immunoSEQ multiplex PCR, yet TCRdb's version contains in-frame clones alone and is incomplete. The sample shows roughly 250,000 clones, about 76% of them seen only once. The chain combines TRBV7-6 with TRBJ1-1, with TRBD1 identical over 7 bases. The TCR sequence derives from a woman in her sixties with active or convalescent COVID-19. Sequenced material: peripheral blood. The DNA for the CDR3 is TGTGCCAGCAGCTTAGAGGGACAGATGAACACTGAAGCTTTCTTT. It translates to CASSLEGQMNTEAFF.